A single sample is the source of the 6 T cell receptor beta chains below, sequenced in a study of blood T cells in healthy people across ages. A sample-barcoded 5' primer and a J-beta primer mix were used in a second PCR of roughly 7 to 11 cycles. TCRdb analysed the 5' RACE reads with MiXCR anew, one entry per CDR3 protein. The table records about 930,000 distinct CDR3 sequences, 25% to 35% of them present only once. These data are also associated with another study on T cells of mothers and their children.

Input material: blood. The receptors shown here come from a woman between 40 and 55 years old in good health.

V is TRBV7-8 and J is TRBJ2-5; the D gene is possibly TRBD2 (6 bases). CDR3 length equals 14 residues. Germline assignment: CDR1 SGHVS and CDR2 FQNEAQ. Trimming took off 7 bases at V and 2 bases at J, with 14 bases between the two ends. The CDR3 region is CASTTGLLQETQYF. The CDR3 DNA reads TGTGCCAGCACGACGGGACTCCTACAAGAGACCCAGTACTTC.

This clonotype was detected many times. V is TRBV9 and J is TRBJ2-7; 7 positions agree with TRBD1. The germline V gene has CDR1 SGDLS and CDR2 YYNGEE. V gave up 3 bases and J gave up 3 bases; unmatched junction bases: 9. This CDR3 has 15 residues. CDR3 amino acids: CASSGGGDRLYEQYF. The CDR3 nucleotides are TGTGCCAGCAGCGGGGGTGGGGACAGACTCTACGAGCAGTACTTC.

The chain carries TRBV7-9 and TRBJ2-1, with D possibly matching TRBD2 (7 bases). The CDR3 sequence is 16 residues long. Germline CDR1 SEHNR, CDR2 FQNEAQ (reference sequence). The ends were cut back, 1 base at V and 5 bases at J, with 15 bases in the middle. Written as DNA, the CDR3 is TGTGCCAGCAGCTTAGAGGTGGGGGGGCCCAACAATGAGCAGTTCTTC. Residues: CASSLEVGGPNNEQFF. Complete variable domain (other parts from reference TRBV7-9 and TRBJ2-1): DTGVSQNPRHKITKRGQNVTFRCDPISEHNRLYWYRQTLGQGPEFLTYFQNEAQLEKSRLLSDRFSAERPKGSFSTLEIQRTEQGDSAMYLCASSLEVGGPNNEQFFGPGTRLTVL.

A note on this clonotype: At one end, the junction sequence differs from germline, possibly due to a read error. The gene calls are TRBV20-1 and TRBJ2-7; the D call may be TRBD1 or TRBD2 (6 bases each). CDR1 and CDR2 (germline): DFQATT, SNEGSKA (reference sequence). The CDR3 is made up of 14 amino acids. The CDR3 sequence is CNARGEARGDEQYF. DNA of the CDR3: TGCAATGCTAGAGGGGAGGCAAGGGGGGACGAGCAGTACTTC.

The genes are TRBV11-2 and TRBJ2-5, with D possibly being TRBD1 or TRBD2 (6 bases each). With 2 bases removed from V and 9 bases from J, the gap between germline ends came to 22 bases. The CDR3 contains 16 residues. Germline loops: CDR1 SGHAT, CDR2 FQNNGV. In DNA, the CDR3 is TGTGCCAGCAGCTTAACTGGCCAAGTTAGGGGGGAGGCCCAGTACTTC. Protein: CASSLTGQVRGEAQYF.

This clonotype was counted between two and nine times. This sequence joins TRBV6-1 and TRBJ1-5, with 8 bases matching TRBD1. V was pared by 6 bases and J by 0 bases, with 13 bases of the junction left unmatched. The CDR3 is made up of 18 amino acids. Looked up from germline, CDR1 is MNHNS and CDR2 is SASEGT. CDR3 protein: CASSSQGAAGYSNQPQHF. CDR3 nucleotide sequence: TGTGCCAGCAGCTCTCAGGGGGCGGCGGGATATAGCAATCAGCCCCAGCATTTT.